Here is one T cell receptor (beta chain) with its context. Its antigen specificity is not known. Within one base of it there is no much larger clone, and no base qualities were kept. This sample is part of a study of blood T cell repertoires in COVID-19 (dated by TCRdb to 2019 to 2021). Context from the whole study: The collaborator samples originated in the United States, Italy and Spain and spanned the acute and convalescent phases of COVID-19. The material from the prospective study consisted of cDNA or gDNA derived from T cells, B-cell-depleted T cells, or PBMCs. The dataset comprised deeply sampled blood TCRbeta repertoires from subjects exposed to, actively infected with, or recovered from COVID-19. The repertoires were released in a freely available public database intended as a resource for research on the immune response to SARS-CoV-2. The samples were drawn from the first 160 participants of the ongoing ImmuneRACE study and from about 1,200 subjects provided by 6 global collaborators. The sample metadata nearly always contained a de-identified subject ID, COVID-19 status, age in years and sex. Where HLA class I and class II types were available, the types were taken from metadata supplied by the sample provider, not from assay-based typing. What the authors observed across the whole study: Clinical and demographic metadata were provided uncurated, with the amount varying by source and participant.

TCRbeta CDR3 regions were amplified from genomic DNA using the immunoSEQ Assay, a bias-controlled multiplex PCR. The authors' analysis ran thus. The number of nucleated cells in each sample was estimated from the amplification of reference gene primers within the assay. To quantify the absolute abundance of each unique TCRbeta CDR3 rearrangement, sequence reads were collapsed and filtered. For each sample, productive Simpson clonality was calculated as the square root of Simpson's diversity index across productive rearrangements. Entries here come from immuneACCESS through TCRdb and include only in-frame sequences with V and J called. Some clones fail to appear in such tables; in the studies checked, an unresolved V gene covers under half of the shortfall, and the cause of the remainder is unknown. V and J calls and clone size are given by that table; D and trimming were obtained from the DNA. This sample is represented by 200,000 to 250,000 clones; approximately 80% of them were singletons. The ten largest clones capture roughly 4% of the sample.

Each collaborating institution followed its own protocols to collect whole blood in K2EDTA tubes. For TCRbeta analysis, collaborator samples were shipped as frozen whole blood, as isolated PBMCs, or as DNA extracted from either sample type. Specimen: peripheral blood. This receptor was obtained from a woman in her thirties or forties with active or convalescent COVID-19.

CDR3 reads: CASSFSGWRISGNTIYF. The base sequence is TGTGCCAGCAGCTTTTCCGGGTGGCGGATCTCTGGAAACACCATATATTTT. The rearrangement joined TRBV7-9 to TRBJ1-3; the D gene cannot be named for sure. A distance of 15 bases separates the germline ends of V and J, which lose 3 bases and 0 bases respectively. The CDR3 goes from the cysteine to the phenylalanine over 17 residues. Kept here is only the CDR3 DNA, which spans 51 bases and is read in frame from base 1. Per the germline V gene (reference sequence), SEHNR is the CDR1 and FQNEAQ is the CDR2. Outside the CDR3, residues come from the reference TRBV7-9 and TRBJ1-3 proteins, so the full variable domain is: DTGVSQNPRHKITKRGQNVTFRCDPISEHNRLYWYRQTLGQGPEFLTYFQNEAQLEKSRLLSDRFSAERPKGSFSTLEIQRTEQGDSAMYLCASSFSGWRISGNTIYFGEGSWLTVV.